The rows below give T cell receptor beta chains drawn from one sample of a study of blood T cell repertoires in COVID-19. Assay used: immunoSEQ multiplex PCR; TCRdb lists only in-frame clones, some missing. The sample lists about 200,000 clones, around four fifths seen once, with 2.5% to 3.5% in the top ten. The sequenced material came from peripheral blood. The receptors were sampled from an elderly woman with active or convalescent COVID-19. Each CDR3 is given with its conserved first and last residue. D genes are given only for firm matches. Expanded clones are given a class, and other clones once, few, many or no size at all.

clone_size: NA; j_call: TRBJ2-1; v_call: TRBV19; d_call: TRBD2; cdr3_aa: CASSLSGEAYNEQFF; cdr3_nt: TGTGCCAGTAGTCTAAGCGGGGAGGCCTACAATGAGCAGTTCTTC
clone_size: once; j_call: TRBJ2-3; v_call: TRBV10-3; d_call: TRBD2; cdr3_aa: CAISTSVEDTQYF; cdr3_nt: TGTGCCATCAGTACTAGCGTTGAAGATACGCAGTATTTT
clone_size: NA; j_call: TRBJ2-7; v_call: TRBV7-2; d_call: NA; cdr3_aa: CASSTTGGYEQYF; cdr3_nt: TGTGCCAGCAGCACGACAGGAGGCTACGAGCAGTACTTC
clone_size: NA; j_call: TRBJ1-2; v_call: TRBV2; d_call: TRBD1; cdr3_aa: CASIMDRVGGYTF; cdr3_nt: TGTGCCAGCATCATGGACAGGGTGGGTGGCTACACCTTC
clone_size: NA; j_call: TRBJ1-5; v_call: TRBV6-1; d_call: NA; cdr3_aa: CASSGERFRSNRPQHF; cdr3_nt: TGTGCCAGCAGTGGGGAGAGGTTTCGGAGCAATCGGCCCCAGCATTTT
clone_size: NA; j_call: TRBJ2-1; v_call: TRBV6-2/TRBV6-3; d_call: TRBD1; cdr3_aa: CASSYYRGLNEQFF; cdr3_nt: TGTGCCAGCAGTTACTATAGGGGGCTTAATGAGCAGTTCTTC
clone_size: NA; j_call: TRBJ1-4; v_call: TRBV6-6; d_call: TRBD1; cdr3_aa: CASSSGQVATNEKLFF; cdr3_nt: TGTGCCAGCAGCAGCGGACAGGTCGCAACTAATGAAAAACTGTTTTTT
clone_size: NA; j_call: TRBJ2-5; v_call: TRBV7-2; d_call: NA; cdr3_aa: CASSLEAGGTQYF; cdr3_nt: TGTGCCAGCAGCTTAGAGGCTGGAGGGACCCAGTACTTC
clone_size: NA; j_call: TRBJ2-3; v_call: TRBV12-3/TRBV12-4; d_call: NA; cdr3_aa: CASSRSTDTQYF; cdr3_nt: TGTGCCAGCAGCCGTAGCACAGATACGCAGTATTTT
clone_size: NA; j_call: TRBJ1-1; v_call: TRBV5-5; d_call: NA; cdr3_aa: CASSLQVMNTEAFF; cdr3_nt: TGTGCCAGCAGCTTGCAGGTAATGAACACTGAAGCTTTCTTT
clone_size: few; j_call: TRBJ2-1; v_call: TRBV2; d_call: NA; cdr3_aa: CASDGGRLFF; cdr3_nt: TGTGCCAGCGACGGGGGAAGATTGTTCTTC
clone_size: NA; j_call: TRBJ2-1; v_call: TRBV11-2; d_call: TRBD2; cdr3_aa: CASSLAGGLYNEQFF; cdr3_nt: TGTGCCAGCAGCTTAGCGGGGGGGCTCTACAATGAGCAGTTCTTC
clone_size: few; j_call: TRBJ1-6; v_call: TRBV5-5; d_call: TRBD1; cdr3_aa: CASSYLQGAGGSPLHF; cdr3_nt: TGTGCCAGCAGCTATCTACAGGGGGCCGGAGGGTCACCCCTCCACTTT